There are many counts of the clone carrying this T cell receptor (beta chain). A library of TCRbeta sequences, prepared with unique molecular identifiers, was generated. TCRdb independently ran MiXCR on the PCR reads; one entry per CDR3 protein. The table lists 250,000 to 350,000 distinct CDR3 sequences, almost 10% of them singletons, with roughly a tenth in the top ten. The data derive from a study of T-cell reconstitution after alpha-beta-depleted transplantation in children. V was clipped by 0 bases and J by 3 bases, with 8 bases between them. Germline CDR1 is LGHDT and CDR2 is YNNKEL (reference sequence). The CDR3 totals 14 residues.

The chain combines TRBV3-1 with TRBJ1-2, with D hard to call. The sample consisted of PBMCs from the stem cell graft donor, taken from the stem cell graft. The receptor was isolated from a human donor who donated a stem cell graft to a child with SCID. CDR3 residues: CASSQEVRHYGYTF. The CDR3 nucleotides read TGTGCCAGCAGCCAAGAGGTCAGGCACTATGGCTACACCTTC.